This T cell receptor (beta chain) appears in the sequencing data of a study of blood T cell repertoires in COVID-19. Germline V gene data show CDR1 as MNHEY and CDR2 as SVGAGI. The V end lost 5 bases, the J end lost 5 bases, and 12 bases lay between the germline ends. This CDR3 spans 13 amino acids. Assay used: immunoSEQ multiplex PCR; TCRdb lists only in-frame clones, some missing. This table has around 25,000 clones, 65% to 85% appearing once. This clone came up once. The clonotype comes from a man aged 45-65 years with COVID-19, enrolled during active disease. The chain recombines TRBV6-5 with TRBJ1-2; D is uncertain. The source material was peripheral blood. The CDR3 loop is CASSMRERYGYTF. DNA of the CDR3: TGTGCCAGCAGTATGAGGGAGCGGTATGGCTACACCTTC.